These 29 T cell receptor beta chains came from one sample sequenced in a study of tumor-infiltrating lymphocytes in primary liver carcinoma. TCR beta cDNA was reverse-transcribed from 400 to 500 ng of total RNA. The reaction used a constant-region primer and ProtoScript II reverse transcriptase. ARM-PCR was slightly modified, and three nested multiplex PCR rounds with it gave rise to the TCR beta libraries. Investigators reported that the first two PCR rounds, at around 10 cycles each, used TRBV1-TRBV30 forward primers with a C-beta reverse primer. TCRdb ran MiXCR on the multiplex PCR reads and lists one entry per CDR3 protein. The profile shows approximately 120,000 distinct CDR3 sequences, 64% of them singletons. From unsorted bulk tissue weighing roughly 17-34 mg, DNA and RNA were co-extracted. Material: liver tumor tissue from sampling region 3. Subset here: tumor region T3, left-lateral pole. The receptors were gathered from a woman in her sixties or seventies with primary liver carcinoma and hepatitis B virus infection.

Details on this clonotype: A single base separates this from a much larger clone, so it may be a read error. The CDR3 spells CATSDLGGTVNEQLF. The CDR3 bases are TGTGCCACCAGTGATTTAGGGGGGACGGTCAATGAGCAGCTCTTC. The rearrangement links TRBV24-1 to TRBJ2-1, with D perhaps assigned TRBD1 or TRBD2 (6 bases each). There are 15 residues in the CDR3. CDR1 and CDR2 from the germline V gene are KGHDR and SFDVKD.

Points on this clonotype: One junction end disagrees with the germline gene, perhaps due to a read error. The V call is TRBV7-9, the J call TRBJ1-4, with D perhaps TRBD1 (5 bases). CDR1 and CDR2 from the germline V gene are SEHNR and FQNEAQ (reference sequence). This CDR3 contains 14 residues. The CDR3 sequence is CVSNPGRGNEKLFF. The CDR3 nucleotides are TGTGTCAGCAACCCAGGGAGAGGGAATGAAAAACTGTTTTTT.

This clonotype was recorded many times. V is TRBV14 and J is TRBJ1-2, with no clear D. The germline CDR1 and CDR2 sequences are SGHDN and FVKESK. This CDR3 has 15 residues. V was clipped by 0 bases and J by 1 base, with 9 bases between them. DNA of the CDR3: TGTGCCAGCAGCCAAGAAGGCAGATTTAACTATGGCTACACCTTC. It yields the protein CASSQEGRFNYGYTF.

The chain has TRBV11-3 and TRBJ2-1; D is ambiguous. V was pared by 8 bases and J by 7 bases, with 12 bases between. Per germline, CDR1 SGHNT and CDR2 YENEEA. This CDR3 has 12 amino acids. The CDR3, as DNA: TGTGCCAGCGGCCTAGAAGGGAATGAGCAGTTCTTC. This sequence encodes CASGLEGNEQFF.

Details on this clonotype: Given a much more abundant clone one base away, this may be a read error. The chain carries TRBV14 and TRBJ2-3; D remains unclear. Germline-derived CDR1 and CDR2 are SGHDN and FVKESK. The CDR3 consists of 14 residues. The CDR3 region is CASSRSHGTDMQYF. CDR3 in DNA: TGTGCCAGCAGCCGGAGCCACGGCACAGATATGCAGTATTTT.

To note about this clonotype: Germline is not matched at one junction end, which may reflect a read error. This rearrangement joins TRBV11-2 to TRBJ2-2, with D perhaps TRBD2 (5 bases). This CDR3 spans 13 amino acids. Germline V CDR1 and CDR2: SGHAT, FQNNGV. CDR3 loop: CANSRERAGELVF. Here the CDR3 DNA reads TGTGCCAACAGCCGCGAGAGGGCCGGGGAGCTGGTTTTT.

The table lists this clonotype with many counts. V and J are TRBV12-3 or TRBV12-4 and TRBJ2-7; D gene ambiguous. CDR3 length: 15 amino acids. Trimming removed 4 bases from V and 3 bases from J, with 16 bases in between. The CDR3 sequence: CASSSTPYPGYEQYF. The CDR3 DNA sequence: TGTGCCAGCAGTTCCACCCCCTACCCAGGCTACGAGCAGTACTTC.

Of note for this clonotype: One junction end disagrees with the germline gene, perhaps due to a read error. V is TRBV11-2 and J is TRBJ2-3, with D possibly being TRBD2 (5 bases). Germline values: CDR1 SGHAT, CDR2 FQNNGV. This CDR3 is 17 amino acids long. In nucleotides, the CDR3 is TGTACCAGCAGTTTAGGGAGACTAACGTACACGTCAGATATGCAGTATTTT. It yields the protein CTSSLGRLTYTSDMQYF.

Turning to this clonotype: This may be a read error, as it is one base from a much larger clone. The CDR3 reads CASSLGSGCGYTF. The CDR3 DNA is TGTGCCAGCAGCTTAGGAAGCGGGTGTGGCTACACCTTC. The rearrangement joins TRBV7-9 to TRBJ1-2; D gene unclear. CDR3 length: 13 residues. Trimming shortened V by 1 base and J by 7 bases, and 10 bases separated the two germline ends. Germline CDR1 reads SEHNR; CDR2 reads FQNEAQ (reference sequence).

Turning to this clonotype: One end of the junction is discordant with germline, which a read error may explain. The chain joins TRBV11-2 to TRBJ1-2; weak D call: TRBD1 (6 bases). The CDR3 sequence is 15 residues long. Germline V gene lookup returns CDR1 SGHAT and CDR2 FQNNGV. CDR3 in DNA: TGTGCCTGCAGCTTAACACTACAGGGAGATGGCGGCTACACCTTC. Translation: CACSLTLQGDGGYTF.

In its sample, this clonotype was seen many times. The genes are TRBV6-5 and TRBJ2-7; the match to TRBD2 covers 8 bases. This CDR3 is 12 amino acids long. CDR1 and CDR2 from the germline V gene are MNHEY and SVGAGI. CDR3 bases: TGTGCAGAGAGACTAGCGAACTACGAGCAGTACTTC. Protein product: CAERLANYEQYF.

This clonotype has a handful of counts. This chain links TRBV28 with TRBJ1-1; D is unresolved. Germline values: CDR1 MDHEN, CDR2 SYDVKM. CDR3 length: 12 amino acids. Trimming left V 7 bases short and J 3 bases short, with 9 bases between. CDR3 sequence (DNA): TGTGCCAGCAACAGTTTACACACTGAAGCTTTCTTT. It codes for CASNSLHTEAFF. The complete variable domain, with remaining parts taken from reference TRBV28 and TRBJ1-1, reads DVKVTQSSRYLVKRTGEKVFLECVQDMDHENMFWYRQDPGLGLRLIYFSYDVKMKEKGDIPEGYSVSREKKERFSLILESASTNQTSMYLCASNSLHTEAFFGQGTRLTVV.

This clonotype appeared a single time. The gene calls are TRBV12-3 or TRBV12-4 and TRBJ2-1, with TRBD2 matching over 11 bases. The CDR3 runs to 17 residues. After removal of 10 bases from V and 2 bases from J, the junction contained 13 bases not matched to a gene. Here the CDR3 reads CAISPTGSGRAYNEQFF. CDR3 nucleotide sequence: TGTGCCATCAGCCCCACTGGTAGCGGGAGGGCCTACAATGAGCAGTTCTTC.

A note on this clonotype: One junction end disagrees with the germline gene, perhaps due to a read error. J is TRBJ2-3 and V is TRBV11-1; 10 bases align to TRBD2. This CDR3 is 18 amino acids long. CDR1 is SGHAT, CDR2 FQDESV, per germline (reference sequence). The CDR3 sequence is CANSLALAGGPGTDTQYF. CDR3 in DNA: TGTGCCAACAGCTTAGCGTTAGCGGGAGGACCTGGCACAGATACACAGTATTTC.

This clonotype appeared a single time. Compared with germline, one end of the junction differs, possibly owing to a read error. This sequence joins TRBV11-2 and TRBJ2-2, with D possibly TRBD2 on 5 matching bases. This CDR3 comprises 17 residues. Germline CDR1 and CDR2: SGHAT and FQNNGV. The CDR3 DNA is TGTGCCAGCAGCCGTCAAGCGCGGTCAGTAGTCACCGGGGAACTGTTTTTT. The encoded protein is CASSRQARSVVTGELFF.

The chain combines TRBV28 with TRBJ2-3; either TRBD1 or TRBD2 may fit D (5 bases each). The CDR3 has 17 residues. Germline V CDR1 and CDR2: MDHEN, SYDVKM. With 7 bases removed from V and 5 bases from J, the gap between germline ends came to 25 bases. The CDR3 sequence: CASNSRKADPTGDTQYF. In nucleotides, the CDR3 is TGTGCCAGCAATTCCCGGAAAGCGGACCCCACAGGAGATACGCAGTATTTT.

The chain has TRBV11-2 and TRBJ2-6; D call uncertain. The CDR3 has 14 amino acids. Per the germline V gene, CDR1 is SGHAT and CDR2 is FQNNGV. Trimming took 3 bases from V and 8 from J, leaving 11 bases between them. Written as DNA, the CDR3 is TGTGCCAGCAGCTTGCAGGCCGGGCCCAACGTCCTGACTTTC. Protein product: CASSLQAGPNVLTF.

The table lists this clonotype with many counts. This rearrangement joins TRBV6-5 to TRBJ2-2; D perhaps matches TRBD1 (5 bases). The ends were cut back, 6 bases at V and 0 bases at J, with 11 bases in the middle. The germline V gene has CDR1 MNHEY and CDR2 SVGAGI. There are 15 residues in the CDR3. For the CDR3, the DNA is TGTGCCAGCAGACTATCAGGGACGAACACCGGGGAGCTGTTTTTT. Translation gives CASRLSGTNTGELFF.

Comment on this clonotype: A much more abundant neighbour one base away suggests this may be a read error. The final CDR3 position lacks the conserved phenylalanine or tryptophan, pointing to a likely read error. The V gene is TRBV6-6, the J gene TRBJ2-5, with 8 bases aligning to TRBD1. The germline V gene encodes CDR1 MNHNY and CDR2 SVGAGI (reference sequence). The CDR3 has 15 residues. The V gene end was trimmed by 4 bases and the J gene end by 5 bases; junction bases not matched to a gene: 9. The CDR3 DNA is TGTGCCAGCAGTTCGGACAGGGCGGTTTACGAGACCCAGTACTAC. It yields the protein CASSSDRAVYETQYY.

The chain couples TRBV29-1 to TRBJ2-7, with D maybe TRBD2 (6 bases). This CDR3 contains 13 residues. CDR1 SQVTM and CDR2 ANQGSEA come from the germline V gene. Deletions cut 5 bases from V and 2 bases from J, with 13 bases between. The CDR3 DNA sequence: TGCAGCGTTAAAGTAGCGGAGACCTACGAGCAGTACTTC. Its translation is CSVKVAETYEQYF.

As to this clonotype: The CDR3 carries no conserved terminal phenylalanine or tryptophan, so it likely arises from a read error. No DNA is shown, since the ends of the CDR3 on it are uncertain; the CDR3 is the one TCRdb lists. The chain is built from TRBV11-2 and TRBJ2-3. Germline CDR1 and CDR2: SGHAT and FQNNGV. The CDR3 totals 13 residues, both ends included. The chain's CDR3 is CASSLDRGDTQCL.

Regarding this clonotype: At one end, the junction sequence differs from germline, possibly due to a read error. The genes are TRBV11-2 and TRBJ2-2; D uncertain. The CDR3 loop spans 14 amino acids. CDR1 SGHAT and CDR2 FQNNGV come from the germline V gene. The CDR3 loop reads CASSLHPNTEELFF. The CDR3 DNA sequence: TGTGCCAGCAGCTTACACCCAAACACCGAGGAGCTGTTTTTT.

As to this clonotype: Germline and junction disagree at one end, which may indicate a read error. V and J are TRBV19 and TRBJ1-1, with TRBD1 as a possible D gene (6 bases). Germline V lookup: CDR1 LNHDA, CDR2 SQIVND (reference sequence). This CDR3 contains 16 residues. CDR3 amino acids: CVSSIGQRGRETEAFF. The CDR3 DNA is TGTGTCAGTAGTATAGGGCAACGGGGGCGTGAAACTGAAGCTTTCTTT.

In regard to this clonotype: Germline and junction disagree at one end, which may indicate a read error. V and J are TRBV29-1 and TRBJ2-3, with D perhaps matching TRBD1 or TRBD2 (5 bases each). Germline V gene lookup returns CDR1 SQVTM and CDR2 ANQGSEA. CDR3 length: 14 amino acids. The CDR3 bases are TGCAGCGTCCGCTGGGGGTGGGGCACGGATACGCAGTATTTT. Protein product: CSVRWGWGTDTQYF.

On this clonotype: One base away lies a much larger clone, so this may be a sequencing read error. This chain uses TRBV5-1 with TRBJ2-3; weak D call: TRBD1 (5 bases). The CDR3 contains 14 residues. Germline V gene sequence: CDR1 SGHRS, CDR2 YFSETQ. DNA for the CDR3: TGCGCCAGCAGCCGAAACAGGCCCACAGATACGCGGTATTTT. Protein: CASSRNRPTDTRYF. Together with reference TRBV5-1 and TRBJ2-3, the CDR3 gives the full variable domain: KAGVTQTPRYLIKTRGQQVTLSCSPISGHRSVSWYQQTPGQGLQFLFEYFSETQRNKGNFPGRFSGRQFSNSRSEMNVSTLELGDSALYLCASSRNRPTDTRYFGPGTRLTVL.

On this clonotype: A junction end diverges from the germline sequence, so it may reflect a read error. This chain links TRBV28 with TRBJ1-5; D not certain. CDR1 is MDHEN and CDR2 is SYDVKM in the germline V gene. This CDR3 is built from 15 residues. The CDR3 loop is CASSFDSNPNQSQHF. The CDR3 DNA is TGTGCCAGCAGTTTTGACTCCAATCCCAATCAGTCCCAGCATTTT.

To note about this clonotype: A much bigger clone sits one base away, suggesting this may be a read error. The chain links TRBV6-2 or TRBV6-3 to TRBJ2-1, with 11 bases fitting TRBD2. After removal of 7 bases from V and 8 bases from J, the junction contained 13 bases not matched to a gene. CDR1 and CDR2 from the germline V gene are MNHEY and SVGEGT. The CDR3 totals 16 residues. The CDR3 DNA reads TGTGCCAGCAATCCCCATAGCGGGAGGGCCATGGATGAGCAGTTCTTC. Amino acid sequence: CASNPHSGRAMDEQFF.

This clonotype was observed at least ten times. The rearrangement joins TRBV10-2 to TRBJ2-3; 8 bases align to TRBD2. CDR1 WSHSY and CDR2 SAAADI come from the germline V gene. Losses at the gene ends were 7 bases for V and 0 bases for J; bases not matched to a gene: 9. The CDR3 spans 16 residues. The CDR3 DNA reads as TGCGCCAGCAAGCTTCAAGCGGGGGCTAGCACAGATACGCAGTATTTT. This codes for CASKLQAGASTDTQYF.

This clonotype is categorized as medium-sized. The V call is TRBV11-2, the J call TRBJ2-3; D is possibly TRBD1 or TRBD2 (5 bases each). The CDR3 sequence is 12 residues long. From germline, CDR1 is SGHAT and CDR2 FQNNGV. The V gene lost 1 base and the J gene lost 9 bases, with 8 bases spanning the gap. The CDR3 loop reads CASSLGDGTQYF. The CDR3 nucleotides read TGTGCCAGCAGCTTAGGGGACGGCACGCAGTATTTT.